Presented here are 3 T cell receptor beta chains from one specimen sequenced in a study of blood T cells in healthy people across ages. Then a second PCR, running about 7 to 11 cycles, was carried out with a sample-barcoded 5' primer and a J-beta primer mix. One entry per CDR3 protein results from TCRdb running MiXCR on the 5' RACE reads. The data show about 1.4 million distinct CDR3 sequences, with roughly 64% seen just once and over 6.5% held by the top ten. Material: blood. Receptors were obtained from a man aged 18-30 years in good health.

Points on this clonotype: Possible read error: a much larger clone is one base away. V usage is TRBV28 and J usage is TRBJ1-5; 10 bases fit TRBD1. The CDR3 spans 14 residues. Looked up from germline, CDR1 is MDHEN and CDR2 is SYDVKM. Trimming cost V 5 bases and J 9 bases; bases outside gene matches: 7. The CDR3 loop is CASSETGGVRPQHF. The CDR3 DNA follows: TGTGCCAGCAGTGAGACAGGGGGCGTTCGGCCCCAGCATTTT.

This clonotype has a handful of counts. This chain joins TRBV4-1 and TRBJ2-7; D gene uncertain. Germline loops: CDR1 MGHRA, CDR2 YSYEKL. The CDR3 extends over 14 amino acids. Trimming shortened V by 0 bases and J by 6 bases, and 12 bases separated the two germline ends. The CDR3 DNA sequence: TGCGCCAGCAGCCAAGATCGTACCCAGGTCGAGCAGTACTTC. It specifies CASSQDRTQVEQYF.

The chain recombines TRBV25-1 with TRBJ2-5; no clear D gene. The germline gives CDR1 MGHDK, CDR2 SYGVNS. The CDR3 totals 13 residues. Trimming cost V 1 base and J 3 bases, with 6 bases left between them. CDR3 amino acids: CASSEWLEETQYF. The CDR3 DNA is TGTGCCAGCAGTGAATGGCTGGAAGAGACCCAGTACTTC.